Listed here are 26 T cell receptor beta chains from one sample, sequenced in a study of naive and memory T cell subsets. The SP2 primer and nested alpha and beta constant region primers amplified ligated cDNA in four rounds. One entry per CDR3 protein, called by TCRdb with MiXCR from the UMI-ligation and nested PCR reads. In the table there are under 35,000 distinct CDR3 sequences, about 6.2% of which are singletons. As for treatment: skin biopsy from PPD injection site in Mantoux-positive individual. TCR cDNA received a 3' ligated oligonucleotide that carried a UMI. The sequences come from skin, collected from a tuberculin skin test site. The receptors stem from an adult in good health.

This clonotype occurred many times. The gene calls are TRBV7-8 and TRBJ2-1; D call uncertain. Germline CDR1 SGHVS, CDR2 FQNEAQ. V was trimmed by 5 bases and J by 3 bases, leaving 14 bases between them. There are 15 residues in the CDR3. Written as DNA, the CDR3 is TGTGCCAGCAGCCCCAGCGCCGCAAGCTACAATGAGCAGTTCTTC. It is translated as CASSPSAASYNEQFF.

This clonotype was seen at least ten times. This sequence joins TRBV7-6 and TRBJ1-1; the match to TRBD1 covers 10 bases. V lost 1 base, J lost 6 bases, and 5 bases stayed unmatched. The CDR3 sequence is 15 residues long. From germline, CDR1 is SGHVS and CDR2 FNYEAQ. The CDR3 sequence: CASSLGGTGDSEAFF. The CDR3 bases are TGTGCCAGCAGCTTAGGAGGGACAGGGGACTCTGAAGCTTTCTTT.

By its share, this clonotype is medium-sized (0.01 to 0.1%). The CDR3 nucleotides read TGTGCCAGCAGCCTCACTAGCTCCAGCGGGGATAACAATGAGCAGTTCTTC. Translating it yields CASSLTSSSGDNNEQFF. This chain joins TRBV7-6 and TRBJ2-1; 7 bases match TRBD2. CDR3 length: 17 residues. CDR1 is SGHVS and CDR2 is FNYEAQ in the germline V gene. V shed 5 bases, J shed 5 bases, and the junction held 15 bases outside the gene matches.

The table lists this clonotype with a few counts. The chain uses TRBV6-5 and TRBJ2-2, with 7 bases lining up with TRBD2. This CDR3 region has 14 residues. Germline V gene lookup returns CDR1 MNHEY and CDR2 SVGAGI. Losses at the gene ends were 0 bases for V and 5 bases for J; bases not matched to a gene: 0. CDR3 loop: CASSYSGGTGELFF. In DNA, the CDR3 is TGTGCCAGCAGTTACTCGGGGGGGACCGGGGAGCTGTTTTTT.

This clonotype has a count of ten or more. One end of the junction fails to match germline, which may point to a read error. The gene calls are TRBV4-1 and TRBJ1-5, with unresolved D. CDR3 length: 16 residues. Germline CDR1 reads MGHRA; CDR2 reads YSYEKL. Written as DNA, the CDR3 is TGCGCCAGCAGTCAAGATATTACAGATAGCAATCAGCCCCAGCATTTT. Its translation: CASSQDITDSNQPQHF.

This clonotype came up many times. V gene TRBV20-1 combines with J gene TRBJ2-7; D unresolved. Germline CDR1 DFQATT, CDR2 SNEGSKA (reference sequence). This CDR3 comprises 14 residues. Trimming removed 6 bases at V and 2 bases at J, with 17 bases between. The CDR3 nucleotides read TGCAGTGCCAGATCGTCCGCTGGGGCCTACGAGCAGTACTTC. Translating it yields CSARSSAGAYEQYF.

Only a few counts were recorded for this clonotype. The gene calls are TRBV20-1 and TRBJ1-2, with D perhaps matching TRBD1 (6 bases). CDR3 length equals 15 residues. Trimming cost V 0 bases and J 2 bases, with 13 bases left between them. Germline V gene data show CDR1 as DFQATT and CDR2 as SNEGSKA (reference sequence). DNA of the CDR3: TGCAGTGCTAGAGAAGGTTTAGGGGGGAACTATGGCTACACCTTC. Encoded protein: CSAREGLGGNYGYTF.

This rearrangement joins TRBV4-1 to TRBJ1-5, with D hard to call. This CDR3 spans 13 amino acids. V shed 2 bases and J shed 4 bases, with 6 bases lying between them. The germline gives CDR1 MGHRA, CDR2 YSYEKL. CDR3 residues: CASSQLGNQPQHF. The DNA of the CDR3 is TGCGCCAGCAGCCAACTGGGTAATCAGCCCCAGCATTTT.

This clonotype has just a few counts. This may arise from a read error, as a much more abundant clone is one base away. This chain connects TRBV24-1 to TRBJ2-3, with 8 bases fitting TRBD1. This CDR3 spans 15 amino acids. J was trimmed by 4 bases and V by 5 bases; bases with no gene match: 7. Germline V lookup: CDR1 KGHDR, CDR2 SFDVKD. CDR3 region: CATSATGARADTQYF. CDR3 coding DNA: TGTGCCACCAGTGCGACAGGGGCGAGGGCAGATACGCAGTATTTT.

At least ten counts were recorded for this clonotype. The gene calls are TRBV7-2 and TRBJ2-3; D may be TRBD2 (6 bases). The CDR3 loop spans 15 amino acids. Germline values: CDR1 SGHTA, CDR2 FQGNSA. The V end was cut by 5 bases, the J end by 2 bases, with 14 bases between. The CDR3 here is CASSQDYLSTDTQYF. CDR3 coding DNA: TGTGCCAGCAGCCAGGACTACCTTTCCACAGATACGCAGTATTTT.

This clonotype is labeled as medium-sized. The chain recombines TRBV6-2 or TRBV6-3 with TRBJ2-7; 7 bases fit TRBD1. The J segment lost 2 bases and the V segment lost 5 bases, leaving 6 bases of the junction unmatched. Germline loops: CDR1 MNHEY, CDR2 SVGEGT. The CDR3 covers 14 residues. CDR3: CASSLRDSPYEQYF. Written as DNA, the CDR3 is TGTGCCAGCAGTCTCCGGGACAGCCCCTACGAGCAGTACTTC.

The J gene is TRBJ1-5, the V gene TRBV5-5, with 9 bases identical to TRBD1. CDR1 and CDR2 from the germline V gene are SGHKS and YYEKEE (reference sequence). The V gene end was trimmed by 0 bases and the J gene end by 7 bases; junction bases not matched to a gene: 5. This CDR3 comprises 15 residues. The CDR3 DNA is TGTGCCAGCAGCTTGGCCGCACAGGGGGCCCAGCCCCAGCATTTT. Its protein is CASSLAAQGAQPQHF. The full variable domain, in which reference TRBV5-5 and TRBJ1-5 provide the parts outside the CDR3, is DAGVTQSPTHLIKTRGQQVTLRCSPISGHKSVSWYQQVLGQGPQFIFQYYEKEERGRGNFPDRFSARQFPNYSSELNVNALLLGDSALYLCASSLAAQGAQPQHFGDGTRLSIL.

This clonotype showed up many times. J is TRBJ2-7 and V is TRBV19; 8 bases are shared with TRBD2. CDR1 LNHDA and CDR2 SQIVND come from the germline V gene (reference sequence). Trimming at V came to 5 bases and at J to 2 bases, leaving 11 bases not matched to a gene. The CDR3 is 16 amino acids. The chain's CDR3 is CASSLTLAGGTYEQYF. CDR3 bases: TGTGCCAGTAGTTTAACCCTCGCGGGGGGAACCTACGAGCAGTACTTC.

Written as DNA, the CDR3 is TGTGCCAGCAGCTTTCCGGACAGGGACTCCTACAATGAGCAGTTCTTC. This encodes CASSFPDRDSYNEQFF. The chain has TRBV7-9 and TRBJ2-1, with 8 bases identical to TRBD1. CDR3 length equals 16 residues. V trimming: 3 bases; J trimming: 0 bases; junction bases outside the gene matches: 4. CDR1 is SEHNR and CDR2 is FQNEAQ in the germline V gene (reference sequence). Looking up the rest from reference TRBV7-9 and TRBJ2-1 gives the full variable domain: DTGVSQNPRHKITKRGQNVTFRCDPISEHNRLYWYRQTLGQGPEFLTYFQNEAQLEKSRLLSDRFSAERPKGSFSTLEIQRTEQGDSAMYLCASSFPDRDSYNEQFFGPGTRLTVL.

This clonotype was observed at least ten times. The genes are TRBV12-3 or TRBV12-4 and TRBJ2-1, with 8 bases that match TRBD1. The length of the CDR3 is 16 residues. The V segment lost 4 bases and the J segment 0 bases; nucleotides outside the gene matches: 5. The CDR3 sequence: CASSSGQAISYNEQFF. CDR3 DNA sequence: TGTGCCAGCAGTTCGGGACAGGCCATCTCCTACAATGAGCAGTTCTTC.

Ten or more counts support this clonotype. The chain is built from TRBV6-1 and TRBJ2-2; D call uncertain. Germline V gives CDR1 MNHNS, CDR2 SASEGT. This CDR3 is 13 amino acids long. Trimming cost V 7 bases and J 6 bases, with 12 bases left between them. The DNA for the CDR3 is TGTGCCAGCATAAGGCTATCTGCCGGGGAGCTGTTTTTT. Protein: CASIRLSAGELFF.

This clonotype was counted ten times or more. J is TRBJ1-5 and V is TRBV19, with D uncertain. The germline V and J ends were trimmed by 2 bases and 2 bases, with 13 bases remaining between them. Per germline, CDR1 LNHDA and CDR2 SQIVND (reference sequence). The CDR3 totals 16 residues. The CDR3 loop is CASSIIGGSGNQPQHF. DNA of the CDR3: TGTGCCAGTAGTATAATCGGCGGATCAGGCAATCAGCCCCAGCATTTT.

This clonotype was counted a few times. The J gene is TRBJ2-1, the V gene TRBV5-1; TRBD2 matches 14 bases. Trimming at V came to 4 bases and at J to 4 bases, leaving 13 bases not matched to a gene. This CDR3 is 19 amino acids long. Germline CDR1 is SGHRS and CDR2 is YFSETQ. The CDR3 protein is CASSPGLAGGPTGYNEQFF. The CDR3 DNA is TGCGCCAGCAGCCCTGGACTAGCGGGGGGTCCGACGGGTTACAATGAGCAGTTCTTC.

This clonotype was counted many times. This chain uses TRBV20-1 with TRBJ1-5; D is uncertain. CDR3 length: 13 residues. The V end was cut by 7 bases, the J end by 3 bases, with 13 bases between. Germline V gives CDR1 DFQATT, CDR2 SNEGSKA (reference sequence). The CDR3 region is CSGSEKFNQPQHF. In nucleotides, the CDR3 is TGCAGTGGGTCGGAGAAGTTCAATCAGCCCCAGCATTTT.

This clonotype is deemed medium-sized. The J gene is TRBJ2-3, the V gene TRBV7-2, with TRBD2 matching over 10 bases. This CDR3 region has 16 residues. Looked up from germline, CDR1 is SGHTA and CDR2 is FQGNSA. Trimming at V came to 1 base and at J to 5 bases, leaving 6 bases not matched to a gene. The CDR3 is CASSLDASGGRDTQYF. The CDR3 DNA follows: TGTGCCAGCAGCTTAGATGCTAGCGGGGGAAGAGATACGCAGTATTTT. The full variable domain, rest sourced from reference TRBV7-2 and TRBJ2-3, is GAGVSQSPSNKVTEKGKDVELRCDPISGHTALYWYRQSLGQGLEFLIYFQGNSAPDKSGLPSDRFSAERTGGSVSTLTIQRTQQEDSAVYLCASSLDASGGRDTQYFGPGTRLTVL.

The DNA of the CDR3 is TGTGCCAGCAGCTTCTCCAACTACGAGCAGTACTTC. Its translation: CASSFSNYEQYF. This rearrangement joins TRBV7-9 to TRBJ2-7; no definite D call. In germline, CDR1 is SEHNR, CDR2 FQNEAQ (reference sequence). The CDR3 length is 12 residues. The V end lost 3 bases, the J end lost 3 bases, and 6 bases lay between the germline ends.

The CDR3 nucleotides read TGTGCCAGCAGTTACTCGGGGCTAGCGGGGGGATACAATGAGCAGTTCTTC. Its translation: CASSYSGLAGGYNEQFF. The chain joins TRBV6-2 or TRBV6-3 to TRBJ2-1; 11 nucleotides agree with TRBD2. The V gene end was trimmed by 0 bases and the J gene end by 4 bases; junction bases not matched to a gene: 5. Germline loops: CDR1 MNHEY, CDR2 SVGEGT. The CDR3 has 17 residues.

This clonotype was seen ten or more times. The rearrangement joins TRBV28 to TRBJ2-5; D is ambiguous. Germline V gene lookup returns CDR1 MDHEN and CDR2 SYDVKM. CDR3 length equals 13 residues. Trimming left V 8 bases short and J 2 bases short, with 12 bases between. The CDR3 reads CASDDPLQETQYF. The CDR3 DNA follows: TGTGCCAGCGATGACCCGCTTCAAGAGACCCAGTACTTC.

This clonotype showed up many times. This chain links TRBV20-1 with TRBJ2-3, with D maybe TRBD1 (6 bases). The germline gives CDR1 DFQATT, CDR2 SNEGSKA (reference sequence). V lost 1 base to trimming and J lost 2 bases, with 13 bases between them. CDR3 size: 15 residues. CDR3 loop: CSARGDTILTDTQYF. DNA for the CDR3: TGCAGTGCTAGAGGGGACACCATCCTCACAGATACGCAGTATTTT.

Many counts were recorded for this clonotype. V usage is TRBV12-3 or TRBV12-4 and J usage is TRBJ1-1; TRBD1 is a possible D gene (6 bases). The CDR3 consists of 14 residues. Trimming cost V 5 bases and J 5 bases, with 15 bases left between them. The CDR3 protein is CASSNSLGGTEAFF. In DNA, the CDR3 is TGTGCCAGCAGTAACTCCCTAGGGGGGACTGAAGCTTTCTTT.

This chain uses TRBV19 with TRBJ1-5; no definite D call. Trimming shortened V by 0 bases and J by 0 bases, and 6 bases separated the two germline ends. The CDR3 contains 15 residues. Germline CDR1 LNHDA, CDR2 SQIVND (reference sequence). CDR3 nucleotide sequence: TGTGCCAGTAGTATAGATCAGCTTAGCAATCAGCCCCAGCATTTT. It codes for CASSIDQLSNQPQHF.